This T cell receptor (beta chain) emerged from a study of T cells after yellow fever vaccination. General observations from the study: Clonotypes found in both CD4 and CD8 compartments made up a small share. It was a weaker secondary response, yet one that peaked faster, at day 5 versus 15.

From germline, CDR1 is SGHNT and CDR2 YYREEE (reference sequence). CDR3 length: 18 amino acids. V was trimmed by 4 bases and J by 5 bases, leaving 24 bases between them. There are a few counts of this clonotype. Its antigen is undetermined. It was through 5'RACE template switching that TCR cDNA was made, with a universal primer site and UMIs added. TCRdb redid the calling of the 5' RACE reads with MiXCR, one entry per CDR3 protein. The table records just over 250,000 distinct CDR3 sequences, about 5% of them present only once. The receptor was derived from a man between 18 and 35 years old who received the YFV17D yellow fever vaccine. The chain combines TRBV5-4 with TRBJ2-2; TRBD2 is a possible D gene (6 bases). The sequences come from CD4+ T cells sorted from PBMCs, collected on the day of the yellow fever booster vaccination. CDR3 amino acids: CASSPSGRGFSRTGELFF. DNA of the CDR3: TGTGCCAGCAGCCCCTCTGGTCGGGGGTTTAGTAGGACCGGGGAGCTGTTTTTT.